A selection of T cell receptor beta chains follows, all from one sample in a study of PD-L1 blockade in urothelial cancer. Profiled with immunoSEQ multiplex PCR; TCRdb holds only in-frame clones, not every one. This table holds under 70,000 clones, roughly four fifths found once. Specimen: PBMCs, collected around atezolizumab (anti-PD-L1) treatment. The receptor source for this set is a man between 65 and 85 years old with urothelial cancer. Each CDR3 is given with its conserved first and last residue. D genes are given only for firm matches. Not all rows give a size; the values are once, few, many and, for expanded clones, a class.

CDR3aa	CDR3nt	abundance	d_gene	j_gene	v_gene
CASRSNAETQYF	TGTGCCAGCAGATCCAACGCGGAGACCCAGTACTTC	NA	NA	TRBJ2-5	TRBV2
CASSQASGTRNEQFF	TGTGCCAGCAGCCAAGCTAGCGGGACCCGCAATGAGCAGTTCTTC	NA	TRBD2	TRBJ2-1	TRBV4-2
CASSPPGTGFNEQFF	TGTGCCAGCAGCCCGCCCGGGACAGGGTTCAATGAGCAGTTCTTC	NA	TRBD1	TRBJ2-1	TRBV7-6
CASSLDEYTDTQYF	TGTGCCAGCAGTTTAGATGAGTACACAGATACGCAGTATTTT	NA	NA	TRBJ2-3	TRBV27
CASRVGGSYTGELFF	TGTGCCAGCAGGGTTGGGGGGTCTTACACCGGGGAGCTGTTTTTT	NA	NA	TRBJ2-2	TRBV2
CASRPPSSGSSIEQYF	TGTGCCAGCAGACCCCCGTCTAGCGGGAGTTCGATCGAGCAGTACTTC	NA	TRBD2	TRBJ2-7	TRBV7-8
CASSARDNPTCYF	TGTGCCAGCAGCGCAAGGGACAACCCCACTTGTTACTTC	NA	NA	TRBJ2-7	TRBV5-5
CASSYSAQKVQFF	TGTGCCAGCAGTTACTCGGCCCAGAAAGTCCAGTTCTTC	NA	NA	TRBJ2-1	TRBV6-5
CASSYGRYSNQPQHF	TGTGCCAGCAGTTACGGGCGATATAGCAATCAGCCCCAGCATTTT	NA	NA	TRBJ1-5	TRBV6-5
CASSQNTGTENTEAFF	TGTGCCAGCAGCCAAAACACCGGGACAGAGAACACTGAAGCTTTCTTT	NA	TRBD1	TRBJ1-1	TRBV4-2
CASSALVTGLSGYTF	TGTGCCAGCAGCGCCTTGGTGACAGGGTTGAGCGGCTACACCTTC	few	TRBD1	TRBJ1-2	TRBV28
CASSLSGGSYEQYF	TGTGCCAGCAGCTTATCCGGGGGCTCCTACGAGCAGTACTTC	NA	NA	TRBJ2-7	TRBV7-2
CASSSRTGLTEAFF	TGTGCCAGCAGTTCGCGGACAGGGTTGACTGAAGCTTTCTTT	NA	TRBD1	TRBJ1-1	TRBV6-5
CASSTGSTEQPQHF	TGTGCCAGCAGCACAGGGTCGACGGAACAGCCCCAGCATTTT	NA	NA	TRBJ1-5	TRBV28
CATHGTSGPNEQFF	TGTGCCACCCACGGGACTAGCGGGCCCAATGAGCAGTTCTTC	NA	TRBD2	TRBJ2-1	TRBV10-3
CASSPTGNTEAFF	TGTGCCAGCAGTCCAACAGGGAACACTGAAGCTTTCTTT	NA	NA	TRBJ1-1	TRBV6-5
CASSITPGREGYTF	TGTGCCAGTAGTATAACGCCAGGGCGGGAAGGCTACACCTTC	NA	NA	TRBJ1-2	TRBV19
CASSEMGGQAGVPGEQYF	TGTGCCAGCAGTGAAATGGGCGGTCAGGCGGGAGTTCCGGGAGAGCAGTACTTC	once	TRBD2	TRBJ2-7	TRBV6-1
CASSLLAGISNEQFF	TGTGCCAGCAGCTTATTGGCGGGAATTAGCAATGAGCAGTTCTTC	NA	NA	TRBJ2-1	TRBV11-3
CASSVGTDGNTIYF	TGTGCCAGCAGCGTCGGGACAGATGGAAACACCATATATTTT	NA	TRBD1	TRBJ1-3	TRBV7-2
CASRGNEQFF	TGTGCCAGTCGGGGGAATGAGCAGTTCTTC	NA	NA	TRBJ2-1	TRBV5-8
CASSINRSDQPQHF	TGTGCCAGCTCAATCAACAGGTCTGATCAGCCCCAGCATTTT	NA	NA	TRBJ1-5	TRBV18
CASGGLAGSKGQFF	TGTGCTAGTGGTGGACTAGCGGGGTCCAAAGGGCAGTTCTTC	NA	TRBD2	TRBJ2-1	TRBV12-5
CASSPGLAKGYF	TGTGCCAGCAGCCCCGGACTAGCCAAAGGGTACTTC	NA	TRBD2	TRBJ2-7	TRBV28
CASSLDKVHEQYF	TGTGCCAGCAGCCTGGACAAGGTCCACGAGCAGTACTTC	NA	NA	TRBJ2-7	TRBV27
CASSFDREVYGYTF	TGTGCCAGCAGCTTCGACAGGGAGGTCTATGGCTACACCTTC	NA	TRBD1	TRBJ1-2	TRBV7-2
CASKVIGADEQFF	TGCGCCAGCAAGGTAATAGGGGCCGATGAGCAGTTCTTC	NA	NA	TRBJ2-1	TRBV5-1
CASSLVLGRVGQITNTGELFF	TGCGCCAGCAGCTTGGTACTAGGGCGGGTAGGGCAAATAACGAACACCGGGGAGCTGTTTTTT	NA	NA	TRBJ2-2	TRBV5-1
CASSSLDRGLGEQYF	TGTGCCAGCAGTTCCCTGGACAGGGGACTGGGGGAGCAATACTTC	NA	TRBD1	TRBJ2-7	TRBV28
CASSIGQGNTEAFF	TGTGCCAGTAGTATTGGGCAGGGAAACACTGAAGCTTTCTTT	NA	NA	TRBJ1-1	TRBV19
CASGQSSYEQYF	TGTGCCAGCGGGCAGAGCTCCTACGAGCAGTACTTC	few	NA	TRBJ2-7	TRBV9
CASSYSLAVYEQYF	TGTGCCAGCAGTTACTCTCTAGCGGTCTACGAGCAGTACTTC	NA	TRBD2	TRBJ2-7	TRBV6-5
CASSTTSDNEQFF	TGTGCCAGTAGTACGACTAGCGACAATGAGCAGTTCTTC	NA	TRBD2	TRBJ2-1	TRBV19
CASSPYGEGYGYTF	TGTGCCAGCTCACCCTACGGGGAGGGCTATGGCTACACCTTC	NA	NA	TRBJ1-2	TRBV6-6
CASGIPRGTDTQYF	TGTGCTAGTGGTATCCCACGAGGGACAGATACGCAGTATTTT	NA	NA	TRBJ2-3	TRBV12-5
CASSLYGDYEQYF	TGTGCCAGCAGTTTATACGGAGACTACGAGCAGTACTTC	many	NA	TRBJ2-7	TRBV27
CSANLWQANTEAFF	TGCAGCGCAAACCTGTGGCAGGCGAACACTGAAGCTTTCTTT	NA	NA	TRBJ1-1	TRBV29-1
CASSQGQGNRETQYF	TGTGCCAGCAGCCAAGGACAGGGTAATCGGGAGACCCAGTACTTC	NA	TRBD1	TRBJ2-5	TRBV4-2
CASSLRQTNTEAFF	TGTGCCAGCAGTTTGCGACAGACGAACACTGAAGCTTTCTTT	NA	NA	TRBJ1-1	TRBV28
CASSLAGGNTGELFF	TGTGCCAGCAGCCTGGCGGGGGGAAACACCGGGGAGCTGTTTTTT	NA	TRBD2	TRBJ2-2	TRBV6-5
CASSAGAGGDTQYF	TGTGCCAGCAGCGCAGGGGCGGGAGGTGATACGCAGTATTTT	NA	TRBD2	TRBJ2-3	TRBV9
CASSYRDRSLYGYTF	TGTGCCAGCAGCTACCGGGACAGGAGCCTATATGGCTACACCTTC	NA	TRBD1	TRBJ1-2	TRBV5-6
CASRRTGGAETQYF	TGTGCCAGCAGGCGGACAGGGGGCGCTGAGACCCAGTACTTC	NA	TRBD1	TRBJ2-5	TRBV27
CASSLELADGTDTQYF	TGTGCCAGCAGCTTAGAACTAGCGGACGGCACAGATACGCAGTATTTT	NA	TRBD2	TRBJ2-3	TRBV7-6
CASSLRDRDTGELFF	TGTGCCAGCAGCTTAAGGGACAGGGACACCGGGGAGCTGTTTTTT	NA	TRBD1	TRBJ2-2	TRBV7-3
CASSDRGETEAFF	TGTGCCAGCAGCGACAGGGGAGAGACTGAAGCTTTCTTT	NA	TRBD1	TRBJ1-1	TRBV9
CASSEALGQGKETQYF	TGTGCCAGCAGTGAAGCGCTTGGGCAGGGAAAAGAGACCCAGTACTTC	NA	NA	TRBJ2-5	TRBV2
CASRTGEATNEKLFF	TGTGCCAGCCGGACAGGGGAAGCAACTAATGAAAAACTGTTTTTT	NA	TRBD1	TRBJ1-4	TRBV28
CASRPDRAKTQYF	TGTGCCAGCAGACCTGACAGGGCGAAGACCCAGTACTTC	NA	TRBD1	TRBJ2-5	TRBV28
CASSLITADYEQYF	TGTGCCAGCAGCTTAATTACAGCAGACTACGAGCAGTACTTC	few	NA	TRBJ2-7	TRBV7-2
CASTMGGDGITEAFF	TGTGCCAGCACCATGGGAGGGGACGGGATCACTGAAGCTTTCTTT	NA	NA	TRBJ1-1	TRBV7-3
CASSPTGGKEKLFF	TGTGCCAGCAGTCCAACAGGGGGGAAAGAAAAACTGTTTTTT	NA	TRBD1	TRBJ1-4	TRBV6-6